A selection of T cell receptor beta chains follows, all from one sample in a study of graft-versus-host responses after intestinal transplantation. Sequencing was performed with immunoSEQ multiplex PCR; in TCRdb, only in-frame clones are kept and a portion is missing. The sample holds about 100,000 clones, 87% seen once. Their antigens are not known. This specimen was unstimulated CD4+ T cells sorted from spleen or lymph node cells, taken before transplant. The receptors originated from a human donor who was the organ donor for an intestinal transplant. Each CDR3 is given with its conserved first and last residue. Each record gives: J gene, D gene, V gene, clone size, CDR3 protein, CDR3 DNA. The D gene is left open where the match is weak. The listing skips clone size in some rows; elsewhere it reads once, few, many or a size class.

TRBJ1-2	.	TRBV5-7	.	CANPPLGRGPYGYTF	TGTGCCAACCCCCCCCTGGGCAGGGGCCCCTATGGCTACACCTTC
TRBJ1-6	.	TRBV2	few	CASSDRSSYNSPLHF	TGTGCCAGCAGCGACAGGAGCTCCTATAATTCACCCCTCCACTTT
TRBJ2-7	TRBD1	TRBV19	few	CASSTRQGAYEQYF	TGTGCCAGTAGTACCCGACAGGGGGCTTACGAGCAGTACTTC
TRBJ2-2	TRBD2	TRBV5-1	few	CASSLAGGRTGELFF	TGCGCCAGCAGCTTAGCGGGAGGGCGAACCGGGGAGCTGTTTTTT
TRBJ2-1	TRBD2	TRBV10-2	.	CASSVTSVEQFF	TGCGCCAGCAGTGTGACTAGCGTTGAGCAGTTCTTC
TRBJ1-6	.	TRBV7-3	.	CASSLFGPYNSPLHF	TGTGCCAGCAGCCTCTTTGGGCCCTATAATTCACCCCTCCACTTT
TRBJ2-1	TRBD2	TRBV30	.	CAWSSGTSGSHEQFF	TGTGCCTGGAGTTCGGGGACTAGCGGGAGTCATGAGCAGTTCTTC
TRBJ1-1	.	TRBV6-1	.	CASRKPGGGTEAFF	TGTGCCAGCAGAAAACCGGGCGGCGGGACTGAAGCTTTCTTT
TRBJ2-5	TRBD1	TRBV5-4	.	CASSLFGQGAEETQYF	TGTGCCAGCAGCTTGTTTGGACAGGGGGCCGAAGAGACCCAGTACTTC
TRBJ2-4	TRBD2	TRBV6-6	.	CASSFAGENIQYF	TGTGCCAGCAGCTTTGCGGGGGAAAACATTCAGTACTTC
TRBJ2-5	TRBD1	TRBV5-6	.	CASSLEGQGEETQYF	TGTGCCAGCAGCTTGGAAGGACAGGGGGAAGAGACCCAGTACTTC
TRBJ1-1	.	TRBV2	.	CASRQGNTEAFF	TGTGCCAGCAGGCAGGGGAACACTGAAGCTTTCTTT
TRBJ2-2	TRBD2	TRBV10-1	.	CASSELGLADTNTGELFF	TGCGCCAGCAGTGAACTAGGACTAGCGGATACGAACACCGGGGAGCTGTTTTTT
TRBJ1-2	.	TRBV19	.	CASSLDQGDYGYTF	TGTGCCAGTAGTCTCGACCAGGGCGACTATGGCTACACCTTC
TRBJ1-1	.	TRBV11-2	.	CASSLSREVRAFF	TGTGCCAGCAGCTTAAGCAGGGAGGTAAGAGCTTTCTTT
TRBJ1-3	.	TRBV19	.	CVTGPGNTIYF	TGTGTCACGGGCCCTGGAAACACCATATATTTT
TRBJ2-2	.	TRBV6-5	.	CASSPQGSITGELFF	TGTGCCAGCAGCCCACAGGGAAGTATCACCGGGGAGCTGTTTTTT
TRBJ2-1	.	TRBV28	.	CASSSGVYEQFF	TGTGCCAGCAGCTCAGGGGTGTACGAGCAGTTCTTC
TRBJ2-1	TRBD2	TRBV7-2	once	CASSRTSGPNEQFF	TGTGCCAGCAGCAGGACTAGCGGACCCAATGAGCAGTTCTTC
TRBJ2-3	TRBD2	TRBV11-3	.	CASSSGTSGILTDTQYF	TGTGCCAGCAGCTCTGGGACTAGCGGGATCCTCACAGATACGCAGTATTTT
TRBJ2-1	TRBD2	TRBV28	.	CASETMGLAGLYEQFF	TGTGCCAGCGAAACGATGGGACTAGCGGGATTGTATGAGCAGTTCTTC
TRBJ1-2	.	TRBV18	.	CASSPSTTPLNYGYTF	TGTGCCAGCTCTCCTTCGACCACCCCACTGAACTATGGCTACACCTTC
TRBJ2-7	TRBD1	TRBV29-1	.	CSVPGTGSEQYF	TGCAGCGTGCCCGGGACAGGGAGCGAGCAGTACTTC
TRBJ2-2	.	TRBV2	.	CASSKTATNTGELFF	TGTGCCAGCAGTAAAACGGCTACGAACACCGGGGAGCTGTTTTTT
TRBJ2-7	.	TRBV7-2	.	CASSTYQGEQYF	TGTGCCAGCAGCACCTACCAAGGCGAGCAGTACTTC
TRBJ1-3	.	TRBV7-9	few	CASSFSWQESSGNTIYF	TGTGCCAGCAGCTTTTCCTGGCAGGAGAGCTCTGGAAACACCATATATTTT
TRBJ1-1	TRBD1	TRBV15	.	CATSKYRDSEAFF	TGTGCCACCAGCAAATACCGGGACAGTGAAGCTTTCTTT
TRBJ1-3	.	TRBV13	.	CASSFGGNTIYF	TGTGCCAGCAGCTTCGGCGGAAACACCATATATTTT
TRBJ1-3	.	TRBV9	few	CASSVAGGGFSGNTIYF	TGTGCCAGCAGCGTAGCGGGAGGGGGGTTCTCTGGAAACACCATATATTTT
TRBJ1-3	.	TRBV6-1	.	CASGLWGAGGNTIYF	TGTGCCAGCGGCCTTTGGGGGGCTGGAGGAAACACCATATATTTT
TRBJ1-1	TRBD1	TRBV5-1	few	CASSSRDRLNTEAFF	TGCGCCAGCAGCAGCCGGGACAGGCTGAACACTGAAGCTTTCTTT
TRBJ1-1	.	TRBV29-1	once	CSVESYTEAFF	TGCAGCGTTGAATCCTACACTGAAGCTTTCTTT
TRBJ1-1	.	TRBV6-5	.	CASSYSRAGFHAFF	TGTGCCAGCAGTTACTCAAGGGCGGGGTTTCACGCTTTCTTT
TRBJ2-7	.	TRBV7-9	.	CASSLAASGADPYEQYF	TGTGCCAGCAGCTTAGCGGCATCGGGGGCAGATCCCTACGAGCAGTACTTC
TRBJ1-2	.	TRBV11-2	.	CASSSITVEANYGYTF	TGTGCCAGCAGCTCGATCACAGTGGAGGCTAACTATGGCTACACCTTC
TRBJ2-5	.	TRBV6-4	.	CASSDLPGETQYF	TGTGCCAGCAGTGACCTACCGGGGGAGACCCAGTACTTC
TRBJ1-2	.	TRBV11-2	.	CASSLGVGWGYTF	TGTGCCAGCAGCTTAGGTGTCGGCTGGGGCTACACCTTC
TRBJ1-3	TRBD1	TRBV5-4	few	CASSLGGTASGNTIYF	TGTGCCAGCAGCTTGGGAGGGACAGCCTCTGGAAACACCATATATTTT
TRBJ2-4	.	TRBV6-5	.	CASSYQGSGDIQYF	TGTGCCAGCAGTTACCAGGGGAGTGGGGACATTCAGTACTTC
TRBJ2-7	.	TRBV5-6	.	CASSFTASYEQYF	TGTGCCAGCAGCTTTACAGCCTCTTACGAGCAGTACTTC
TRBJ2-5	.	TRBV7-9	.	CASSLGGDRGQYF	TGTGCCAGCAGCTTAGGTGGGGACCGCGGGCAGTACTTC
TRBJ2-1	.	TRBV6-1	.	CASSRGGSSYNEQFF	TGTGCCAGTAGCCGAGGGGGGAGCTCCTACAATGAGCAGTTCTTC
TRBJ2-3	TRBD2	TRBV5-1	.	CASSSYSGGPRGTDTQYF	TGCGCCAGCAGCTCGTATAGCGGGGGACCACGGGGCACAGATACGCAGTATTTT
TRBJ2-7	TRBD1	TRBV11-2	.	CASSLSGTVASYEQYF	TGTGCCAGCAGCTTAAGTGGGACAGTCGCCTCCTACGAGCAGTACTTC
TRBJ2-1	.	TRBV2	once	CASRGGGYNEQFF	TGTGCCAGCCGAGGGGGAGGGTACAATGAGCAGTTCTTC
TRBJ1-5	.	TRBV6-1	.	CASSERSTRHNQPQHF	TGTGCCAGCAGTGAACGTTCGACACGACACAATCAGCCCCAGCATTTT